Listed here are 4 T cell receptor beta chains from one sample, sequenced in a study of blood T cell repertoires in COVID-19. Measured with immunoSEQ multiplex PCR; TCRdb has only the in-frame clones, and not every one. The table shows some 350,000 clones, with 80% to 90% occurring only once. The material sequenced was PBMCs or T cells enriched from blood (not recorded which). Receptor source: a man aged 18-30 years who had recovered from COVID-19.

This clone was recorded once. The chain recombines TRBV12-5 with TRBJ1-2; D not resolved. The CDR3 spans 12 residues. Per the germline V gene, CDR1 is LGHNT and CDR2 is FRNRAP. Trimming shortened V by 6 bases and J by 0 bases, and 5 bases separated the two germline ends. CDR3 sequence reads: CASGPANYGYTF. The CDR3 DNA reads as TGTGCTAGTGGCCCAGCTAACTATGGCTACACCTTC.

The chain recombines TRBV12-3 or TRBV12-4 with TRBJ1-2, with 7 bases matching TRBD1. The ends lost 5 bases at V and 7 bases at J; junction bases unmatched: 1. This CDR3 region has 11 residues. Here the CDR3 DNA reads TGTGCCAGCAGTAACAGGGGTGGCTACACCTTC. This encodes CASSNRGGYTF.

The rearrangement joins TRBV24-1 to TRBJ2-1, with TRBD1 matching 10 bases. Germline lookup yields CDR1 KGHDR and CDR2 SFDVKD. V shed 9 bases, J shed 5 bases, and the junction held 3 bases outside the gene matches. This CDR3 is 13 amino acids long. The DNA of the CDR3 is TGTGCCACCGGCGGACAGGGGGACAATGAGCAGTTCTTC. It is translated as CATGGQGDNEQFF.

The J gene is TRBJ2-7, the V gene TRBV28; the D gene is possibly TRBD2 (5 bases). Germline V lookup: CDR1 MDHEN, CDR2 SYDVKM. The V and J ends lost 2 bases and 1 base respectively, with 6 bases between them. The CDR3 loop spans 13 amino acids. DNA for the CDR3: TGTGCCAGCAGTTTAACGGGATCCTACGAGCAGTACTTC. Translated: CASSLTGSYEQYF.